This T cell receptor (beta chain) was sequenced for a study of blood T cell repertoires in COVID-19. Study as a whole: Samples representing acute and convalescent COVID-19 were sourced from the United States, Italy and Spain.

TCRdb keeps only in-frame clones here, not all; method: immunoSEQ multiplex PCR. This table has some 130,000 clones, around 89% appearing once. This CDR3 comprises 15 residues. The germline V gene has CDR1 SQVTM and CDR2 ANQGSEA. V was pared by 1 base and J by 0 bases, with 5 bases of the junction left unmatched. This TCR came from a man in his fifties or sixties with COVID-19, enrolled during active disease. Material: peripheral blood. The V call is TRBV29-1, the J call TRBJ1-1; 7 positions agree with TRBD1. DNA for the CDR3: TGCAGCGTTGAAGGAAACAGGGGAATGAACACTGAAGCTTTCTTT. The encoded protein is CSVEGNRGMNTEAFF.